This T cell receptor (beta chain) was documented in a study of tumor-infiltrating lymphocytes in localized non-small cell lung cancer (dated by TCRdb to about 2021). About the full investigation: Patients whose samples were collected after neoadjuvant chemotherapy, as well as both smokers and never-smokers and several histologies, were included in the cohort. The same patients underwent several integrated assays, with TCR sequencing performed together with flow cytometry, multiplex immunofluorescence, RNA-seq, exome sequencing and proteomics. For a few dozen patients, immunoSEQ T-cell fraction was compared between paired tumor and uninvolved lung. In total, the ICON cohort consisted of around 140 surgical patients with localized non-small cell lung cancer who had their tumors resected. Resected tumor tissue and uninvolved lung tissue described as non-adjacent to the tumor were contributed by each patient, with both tissues obtained from the same patient.

The first patient joined ICON in the first half of 2016, and enrollment wrapped up when the last patient was enrolled in September 2018. A subcohort of some 80 patients provided fresh tumor and matched uninvolved tissue for in-depth immune analyses, with TCR sequencing among those analyses. TCR sequencing was performed on DNA isolated from bulk tissue, without cell sorting. The germline V gene (reference sequence) sets CDR1 to MNHEY and CDR2 to SMNVEV. Cut back by 9 bases and 5 bases, the V and J ends lie 16 bases apart. From its cysteine to its phenylalanine, the CDR3 spans 13 amino acids. Solely the CDR3 DNA is kept, with 39 bases framed from the first base. Here is what the overall study found, with its caveats: TCRbeta sequencing supported higher T cell infiltration in tumors than in uninvolved lung tissue, consistent with immunofluorescence CD3 counts. Since assay coverage differed from patient to patient depending on how much tissue was available, TCR sequencing was done for only a subset of the cohort. TCR-derived T-cell fraction did not differ between the flow cytometry-defined immunotypes IM1 (good prognosis) and IM2 (poor prognosis). Because different pieces of the same tissue were used for different assays, technical variation could not be separated from intratumor heterogeneity.

TCR sequencing with the immunoSEQ assay provided the T-cell fraction in tumor and uninvolved lung tissue. Per the original workflow: To analyze survival, patients were divided into a high T-cell fraction group (upper tertile) and a low T-cell fraction group (lower two tertiles), and the two groups were compared using a log-rank test. A signed-rank test was used to test differences in T-cell fraction between paired tumor and uninvolved lung samples. Entries here come from immuneACCESS through TCRdb and include only in-frame sequences with V and J called. Some clones fail to appear in such tables; in the studies checked, an unresolved V gene covers under half of the shortfall, and the cause of the remainder is unknown. For V, J and clone size, that table is used; D and trimming come from the DNA. For this sample the table gives about 3,000 clones, of which just over 70% were detected only once. Roughly a sixth of the sample comes from the top ten.

Comments on this clone: No cognate antigen has been identified for it. Per-nucleotide qualities are absent, and no much larger clonotype sits a single base away.

The chain is encoded by TRBV27 joined to TRBJ1-1, with the D segment identity uncertain. The sample comprised uninvolved lung tissue not adjacent to the tumor. The origin of this receptor is a human donor with non-small cell lung cancer. CDR3 sequence: CASKSGRRTEAFF. The nucleotide sequence reads as follows: TGTGCCAGTAAATCGGGCAGGCGGACTGAAGCTTTCTTT.